This is a list of T cell receptor beta chains from one sample in a study of T cell repertoires in cytomegalovirus infection. TCRdb called the reads again in MiXCR, with one record for every CDR3 protein. The sample has approximately 110,000 distinct CDR3 sequences; roughly 32% are singletons. These receptors' targets are unknown. Sequencing was performed on CD8+ T cells from cultured PBMCs, taken from culture after CMV antigen stimulation. These receptors were obtained from a human donor in good health (CMV status not recorded). Some clones in this sample may be carry-over from other donors' samples. CDR3s include the opening cysteine and the closing phenylalanine or tryptophan. The D gene is left open where the match is weak. Part of the rows lack a size; the others show once, few, many or a class for expanded clones.

J	V	size	D	DNA	CDR3
TRBJ2-2	TRBV7-2	-	-	TGTGCCAGCAGCTACCTAGTTGGGAACACCGGGGAGCTGTTTTTT	CASSYLVGNTGELFF
TRBJ2-1	TRBV7-2	many	-	TGTGCCAGCAGCTTATGGGGCGGTCCCCAGTCGTTTGAGCAGTTCTTC	CASSLWGGPQSFEQFF
TRBJ2-1	TRBV7-6	many	-	TGTGCCAGCAGCTTAGGAGTAGGGGGATCGGGGTACAATGAGCAGTTCTTC	CASSLGVGGSGYNEQFF
TRBJ2-7	TRBV11-2	-	TRBD1	TGTGCCAGCAGCTCGGGACAGATGTACGAGCAGTACTTC	CASSSGQMYEQYF
TRBJ2-1	TRBV11-2	many	TRBD2	TGTGCCAGCAGCTTAACTATTGAGACTAGCGGGCACTTTAATGAGCAGTTCTTC	CASSLTIETSGHFNEQFF
TRBJ1-2	TRBV19	few	-	TGTGCCAGTGCTGGGGGGAACTTC	CASAGGNF
TRBJ2-1	TRBV5-6	few	-	TGTGCCAGCAGTCCAGGGGGGGCCGGCTTTGATGAGCAGTTCTTC	CASSPGGAGFDEQFF
TRBJ2-1	TRBV19	-	-	TGTGCCAGTAGTATAGAAGGGCCAGCTAATGAGCAGTTCTTC	CASSIEGPANEQFF
TRBJ2-3	TRBV5-4	-	-	TGTGCCAGCAGCTTGTGGGGTGGACAAGGCACAGATACGCAGTATTTT	CASSLWGGQGTDTQYF
TRBJ1-2	TRBV7-6	many	TRBD1	TGTGCCAGCAGCCTTGCGTCTCATAACCGTGGACAGGCCTGGGATGGCTACACCTTC	CASSLASHNRGQAWDGYTF
TRBJ2-1	TRBV27	-	-	TGTGCCAGCAGTGTTATAAGCTCCTACAATGAGCAGTTCTTC	CASSVISSYNEQFF
TRBJ2-7	TRBV27	-	-	TGTGCCAGCACCCTTTCCACGGGGGCCGGGGAGCAGTACTTC	CASTLSTGAGEQYF
TRBJ2-4	TRBV6-6	-	-	TGTGCCACACGTAGTTTCGAATCGAACATTCAGTACTTC	CATRSFESNIQYF
TRBJ2-1	TRBV4-3	few	TRBD2	TGCGCCAGCAGCCTTTGGGCATCCACTAGCGGATCCTATGAGCAGTTCTTC	CASSLWASTSGSYEQFF
TRBJ1-1	TRBV27	many	-	TGTGCCAGCAGTTTATCTTTTGGGGGAGGGACTGAAGCTTTCTTT	CASSLSFGGGTEAFF
TRBJ2-2	TRBV6-2/TRBV6-3	once	-	TGTGCCAGCAGCCCCGAAATTATACAAACCGGGGAGCTGTTTTTT	CASSPEIIQTGELFF
TRBJ2-7	TRBV28	few	TRBD1	TGTGCCAGCAGCCTGACCTTGGGACAGGGGTACGAGCAGTACTTC	CASSLTLGQGYEQYF
TRBJ1-5	TRBV20-1	-	TRBD1	TGCAGTGCTAGTCATCCGGGACAGGGGACAGGTAGCAATCAGCCCCAGCATTTT	CSASHPGQGTGSNQPQHF
TRBJ1-3	TRBV7-8	few	TRBD1	TGTGCCAGCAGCTTGGGCAGGGGGCAAGGAAACACCATATATTTT	CASSLGRGQGNTIYF
TRBJ2-6	TRBV4-3	-	-	TGCGCCAGCAGCCATGGTGCGGGTGTCTCTGGGGCCAACGTCCTGACTTTC	CASSHGAGVSGANVLTF
TRBJ1-2	TRBV5-6	-	TRBD1	TGTGCCAGCAGCTTAAAGGGGGCGATCTATGGCTACACCTTC	CASSLKGAIYGYTF
TRBJ2-1	TRBV6-2/TRBV6-3	few	TRBD2	TGTGCCAGCAGTTACTATCGGGGGGTTGACAATGAGCAGTTCTTC	CASSYYRGVDNEQFF
TRBJ2-3	TRBV15	once	TRBD2	TGTGCCACCAGCAGAGATGGACTAGCCAAATATACGCAGTATTTT	CATSRDGLAKYTQYF
TRBJ1-5	TRBV12-3/TRBV12-4	few	TRBD1	TGTGCCAGCAGGGGGACAGTAAATCAGCCCCAGCATTTT	CASRGTVNQPQHF
TRBJ1-3	TRBV4-1	-	-	TGCGCCAGCAGCCAAGTGGGCCCGATCGAGATGCGTTATGGAAACACCATATATTTT	CASSQVGPIEMRYGNTIYF
TRBJ1-1	TRBV12-3/TRBV12-4	few	-	TGTGCCAGCACCCCAGCCGGGGTTGAAGCTTTCTTT	CASTPAGVEAFF
TRBJ2-1	TRBV11-1	-	TRBD2	TGTGCCAGCAGCTGGGTTAGCGGGGACAATGAGCAGTTCTTC	CASSWVSGDNEQFF
TRBJ2-7	TRBV7-8	-	TRBD2	TGTGCCAGCAGCTCACTAGCGGGACCCTACGAGCAGTACTTC	CASSSLAGPYEQYF
TRBJ2-5	TRBV29-1	-	TRBD1	TGCAGCGTTGAAGGCCGGGACAGGGGGAAGACCCAGTACTTC	CSVEGRDRGKTQYF
TRBJ2-6	TRBV6-6	-	-	TGTGCCAGCAGAGACCGACGCTCTGGGGCCAACGTCCTGACTTTC	CASRDRRSGANVLTF
TRBJ2-1	TRBV6-1	-	TRBD2	TGTGCCAGCAGTGAACGGCTAGCGGGGGGGATTGAGCAGTTCTTC	CASSERLAGGIEQFF
TRBJ1-1	TRBV4-3	-	-	TGCGCCAGCAGCCAAGATGTGGGGTGGGGCACTGAAGCTTTCTTT	CASSQDVGWGTEAFF
TRBJ2-7	TRBV7-9	many	-	TGTGCCAGCAGCTTTACCACAGGGGGGGTCTACGAGCAGTACTTC	CASSFTTGGVYEQYF
TRBJ2-5	TRBV9	-	-	TGTGCCAGCAGCGTAGAGTGGTGGGGAGAGACCCAGTACTTC	CASSVEWWGETQYF
TRBJ1-1	TRBV12-3/TRBV12-4	-	TRBD1	TGTGCCAGCAGGTTAGACCCCCGGACAGGGAAGAACACTGAAGCTTTCTTT	CASRLDPRTGKNTEAFF
TRBJ2-7	TRBV7-2	many	-	TGTGCCAGCAGCTCGGCGACAGGATACGCCTACGAGCAGTACTTC	CASSSATGYAYEQYF
TRBJ2-7	TRBV6-5	-	TRBD1	TGTGCCAGCAGTTACTCGATGTGGGACAGTCACCCCTACGAGCAGTACTTC	CASSYSMWDSHPYEQYF
TRBJ2-1	TRBV9	few	TRBD2	TGTGCCAGCAGCGTCCGAGCGGGGGGGTCCTACAATGAGCAGTTCTTC	CASSVRAGGSYNEQFF
TRBJ2-1	TRBV7-6	few	-	TGTGCCAGCAGCTTAGCCTTGAGGGATGAGCAGTTCTTC	CASSLALRDEQFF
TRBJ1-5	TRBV6-1	-	-	TGTGCCAGCAGTGAAGCGCGACCCCGGGCAAATCAGCCCCAGCATTTT	CASSEARPRANQPQHF
TRBJ2-1	TRBV7-9	-	-	TGTGCCAGCAGCGTTAGCGCGGATGAGCAGTTCTTC	CASSVSADEQFF
TRBJ2-7	TRBV12-3/TRBV12-4	few	-	TGTGCCAGCAGTTTTTCTTTATCCCACGAGCAGTACTTC	CASSFSLSHEQYF
TRBJ2-1	TRBV29-1	-	-	TGCAGCGTTGATAGGTCCTCTAGCTCCTACAATGAGCAGTTCTTC	CSVDRSSSSYNEQFF
TRBJ2-5	TRBV5-1	-	TRBD1	TGCGCCAGCAGCTCCGGACAGGGAGGAGAGACCCAGTACTTC	CASSSGQGGETQYF
TRBJ2-3	TRBV6-1	-	-	TGTGCCAGCAGTGAAAGGGGGTGGGATACGCAGTATTTT	CASSERGWDTQYF
TRBJ2-1	TRBV6-1	few	TRBD1	TGTGCCAGCAGTGATGGACAGGGCTACAATGAGCAGTTCTTC	CASSDGQGYNEQFF
TRBJ1-2	TRBV7-9	many	-	TGTGCCAGCAGCTCTTCGAGTTGGGGAGGCCAAAAGGGCTATGGCTACACCTTC	CASSSSSWGGQKGYGYTF
TRBJ1-1	TRBV5-1	-	TRBD1	TGCGCCAGCAGCGAAACAGGGGGCACTGAAGCTTTCTTT	CASSETGGTEAFF
TRBJ2-3	TRBV6-1	-	-	TGTGCCAGCAGTGAATGGAGGGACCCCACAGATACGCAGTATTTT	CASSEWRDPTDTQYF
TRBJ1-1	TRBV2	-	-	TGTGCCAGCAGAGAACCAGGGCTTGAAGCTTTCTTT	CASREPGLEAFF
TRBJ1-3	TRBV4-3	-	-	TGCGCCAGCGGACCGACAAGAACTGGAAACACCATATATTTT	CASGPTRTGNTIYF
TRBJ1-1	TRBV6-1	-	-	TGTGCCAGCAGTGAAGCTCGGCTGTCGAACACTGAAGCTTTCTTT	CASSEARLSNTEAFF